This TCR beta chain was obtained from a study of T-cell memory formation after mild COVID-19. This clonotype was recorded a few times. Germline V CDR1 and CDR2: LGHNA, YNFKEQ. V was clipped by 4 bases and J by 7 bases; unmatched bases: 8. The CDR3 has 14 amino acids. Using its own MiXCR run on the 5' RACE reads, TCRdb lists one record per CDR3 protein. This repertoire shows roughly 400,000 distinct CDR3 sequences, about 20% found once; its top ten account for under 25%. The sequence came from a man younger than 35 who had mild COVID-19 (a few samples of this study predate the infection). Cell type and time point are not known. The V gene is TRBV4-2, the J gene TRBJ2-3; 7 bases are a match to TRBD1. The material sequenced was PBMCs or a T cell subset sorted from them (not recorded which). The CDR3 reads CASSPTRGMNTQYF. The CDR3 DNA reads TGTGCCAGCAGCCCGACCAGGGGGATGAATACGCAGTATTTT.